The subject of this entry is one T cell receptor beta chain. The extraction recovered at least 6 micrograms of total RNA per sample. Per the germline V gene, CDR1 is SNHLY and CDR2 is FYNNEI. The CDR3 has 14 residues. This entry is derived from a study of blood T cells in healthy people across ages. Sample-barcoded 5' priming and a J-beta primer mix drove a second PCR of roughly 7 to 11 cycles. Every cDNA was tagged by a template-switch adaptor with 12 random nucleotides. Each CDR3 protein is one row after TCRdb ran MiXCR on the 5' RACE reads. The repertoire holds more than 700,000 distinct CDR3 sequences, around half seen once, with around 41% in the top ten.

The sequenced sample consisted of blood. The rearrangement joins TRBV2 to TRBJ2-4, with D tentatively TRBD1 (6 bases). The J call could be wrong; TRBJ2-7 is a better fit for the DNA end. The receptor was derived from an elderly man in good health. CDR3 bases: TGTGCCAGCCTTTTCCGGGACACAGCCTACGAGCAGTACTTC. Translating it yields CASLFRDTAYEQYF.